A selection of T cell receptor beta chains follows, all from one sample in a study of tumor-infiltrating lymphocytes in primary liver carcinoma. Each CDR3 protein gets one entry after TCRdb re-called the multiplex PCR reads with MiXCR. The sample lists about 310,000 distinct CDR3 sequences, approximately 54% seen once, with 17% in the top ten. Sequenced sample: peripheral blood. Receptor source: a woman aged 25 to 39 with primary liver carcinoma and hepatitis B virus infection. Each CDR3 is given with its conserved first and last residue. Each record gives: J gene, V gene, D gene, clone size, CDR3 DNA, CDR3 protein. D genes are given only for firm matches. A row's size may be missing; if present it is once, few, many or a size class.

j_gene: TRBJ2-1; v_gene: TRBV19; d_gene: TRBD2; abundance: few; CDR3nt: TGTGCCAGTTCACAGTATTCCCTCGCGGGAGTAGGTGAGCAGTTCTTC; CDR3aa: CASSQYSLAGVGEQFF
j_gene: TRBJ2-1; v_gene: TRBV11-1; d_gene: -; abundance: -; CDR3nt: TGTGCCAGCAGCCCCCAGACAGAGGAGATCTACAATGTGCAGTTCTTC; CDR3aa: CASSPQTEEIYNVQFF
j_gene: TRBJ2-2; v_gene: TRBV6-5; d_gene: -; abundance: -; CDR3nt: TGTGCCAGCAGTTACTCGGCACTAGTCGGGAGAACCGGGGTGCTGCTTTTT; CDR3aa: CASSYSALVGRTGVLLF
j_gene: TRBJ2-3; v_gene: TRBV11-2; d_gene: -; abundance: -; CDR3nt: TGTGCCAGCAGCTTAGAGGGGGATACGCAGTTATTT; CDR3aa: CASSLEGDTQLF
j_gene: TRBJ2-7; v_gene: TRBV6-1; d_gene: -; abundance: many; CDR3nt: TGTGCCAGCAGTGAATTTGGAAGCTACGAGCAGTACTTC; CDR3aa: CASSEFGSYEQYF
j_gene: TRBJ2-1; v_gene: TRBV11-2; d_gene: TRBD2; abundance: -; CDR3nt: TGTGTCAGCAGCGCCGGACTAGCGGGAGTCAATGAGCAGTTCTTC; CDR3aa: CVSSAGLAGVNEQFF
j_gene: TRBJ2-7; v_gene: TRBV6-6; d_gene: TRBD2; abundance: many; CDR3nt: TGTGCCAGCAGTTACACGGGAGGAAATGAATACGAGCAGTACTTC; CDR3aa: CASSYTGGNEYEQYF
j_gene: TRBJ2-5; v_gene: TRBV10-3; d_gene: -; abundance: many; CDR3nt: TGTGCCATCAGTGCAGGCGATGAGACCCAGTACTTC; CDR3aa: CAISAGDETQYF
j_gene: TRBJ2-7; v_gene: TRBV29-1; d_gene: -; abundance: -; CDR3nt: TGCAGCGTTGGTCCCGGCTCCTACGAGCAGTACTTC; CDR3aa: CSVGPGSYEQYF
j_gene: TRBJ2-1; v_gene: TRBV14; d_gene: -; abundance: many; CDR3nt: TGTGCCAGCTTGGGAGGAGGGGGCCGCTGGTTCTTC; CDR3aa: CASLGGGGRWFF
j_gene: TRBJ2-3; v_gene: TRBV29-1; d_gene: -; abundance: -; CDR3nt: TGCAGCACCGGAGCAGCGTCGGGCACAGATACGCAGTATTTT; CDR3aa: CSTGAASGTDTQYF
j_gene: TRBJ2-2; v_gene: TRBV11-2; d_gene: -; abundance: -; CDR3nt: TGTGCCAGCAGTTTAGTCGCAGGGACCCCGAACACCAGGGAGCTGTTTTTT; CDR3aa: CASSLVAGTPNTRELFF
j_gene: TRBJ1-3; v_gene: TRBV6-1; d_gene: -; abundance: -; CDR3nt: TGTGCCAGCAGGGAAATGGGTTCTGGAAACACCATATATTTT; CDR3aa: CASREMGSGNTIYF
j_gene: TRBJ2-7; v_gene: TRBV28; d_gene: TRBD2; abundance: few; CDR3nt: TGTGCCAGCAGTCCAAGCCTTAGCGGGAGGGCCCGTGAGCAGTACTTT; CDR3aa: CASSPSLSGRAREQYF
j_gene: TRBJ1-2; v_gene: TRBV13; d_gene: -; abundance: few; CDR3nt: TGTGCCAGCAAAGGGACCACTAACTATGGCTACACCTTC; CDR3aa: CASKGTTNYGYTF
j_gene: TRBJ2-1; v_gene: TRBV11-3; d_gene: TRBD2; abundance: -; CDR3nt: TGTGCCAGCAGCGCACCCGAAGCGGGAGGCCACAATGAGCAATTCTTC; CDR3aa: CASSAPEAGGHNEQFF
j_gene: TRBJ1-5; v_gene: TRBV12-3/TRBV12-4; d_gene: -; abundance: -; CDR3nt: TGTACCAGCAGTAAAGGGGGCAATCAGCCCCAGCATTTT; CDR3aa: CTSSKGGNQPQHF
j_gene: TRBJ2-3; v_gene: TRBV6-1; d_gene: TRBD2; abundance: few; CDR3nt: TGTGCCAGCAGTGGGACTAGCGGGAGCTCAGATACGCAGTATTTT; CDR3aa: CASSGTSGSSDTQYF
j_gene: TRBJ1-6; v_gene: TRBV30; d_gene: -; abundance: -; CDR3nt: TGTGCCTCCCGGACGGGGGGCTCCTATAATTCACCCCTCCACTTT; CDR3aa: CASRTGGSYNSPLHF
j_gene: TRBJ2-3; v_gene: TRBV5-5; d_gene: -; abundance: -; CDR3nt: TGTGCCAGCAGCTCGCGTGGGACTCCGATTTATAGCACAGATACGCAGTATTTT; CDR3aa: CASSSRGTPIYSTDTQYF
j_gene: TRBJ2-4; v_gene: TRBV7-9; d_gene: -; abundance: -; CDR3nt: TGTGCCAGCAGCCCCGTCGGTCACATTCAGTACTTC; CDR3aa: CASSPVGHIQYF
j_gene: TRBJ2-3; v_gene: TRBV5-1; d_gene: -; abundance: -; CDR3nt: TGCGCCAGCAGCGAAAGGGGCACTCGCACAGATACGCAGTATTTT; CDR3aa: CASSERGTRTDTQYF
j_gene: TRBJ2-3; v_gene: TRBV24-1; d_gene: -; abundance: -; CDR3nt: TGTGCCACCAGTGAGCGGGACAGTGCTGGAGATACGCAGTATTTT; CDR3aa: CATSERDSAGDTQYF
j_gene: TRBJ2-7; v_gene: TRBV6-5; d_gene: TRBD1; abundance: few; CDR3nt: TGTGCCAGCAGTAGAAAACCTAGGGACAGCAACTCCTACGAGCAGTACTTC; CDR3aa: CASSRKPRDSNSYEQYF
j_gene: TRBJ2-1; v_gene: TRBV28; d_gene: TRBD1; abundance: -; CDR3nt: TGTGCCAGCAGTTCCCCTGCGGACAGGGCGGGGCGGTTTGATGAGCAGTTCTTC; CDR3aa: CASSSPADRAGRFDEQFF
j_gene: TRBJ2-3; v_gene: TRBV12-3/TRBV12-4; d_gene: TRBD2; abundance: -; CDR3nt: TGTGCCAGCAGTTTTGGGCAGCGGGAGGACGGAAATACGCACTATTTT; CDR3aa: CASSFGQREDGNTHYF
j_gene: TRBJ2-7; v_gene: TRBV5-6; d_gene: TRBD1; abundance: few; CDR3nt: TGTGCCAGCAGCCAAGGGGACAGCCTCTACGAGCAGTACTTC; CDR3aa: CASSQGDSLYEQYF
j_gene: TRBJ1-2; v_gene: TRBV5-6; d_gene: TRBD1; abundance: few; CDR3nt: TGTGCCACCACGACAGGGACTAACTATGGCTACACCTTC; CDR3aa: CATTTGTNYGYTF